The sequence of this TCR beta chain was determined in a study of cytomegalovirus exposure and HLA in healthy donors. Study results and limitations: An ancestry cluster, one associated with Asian ancestry, reportedly showed fewer N-insertions than the roughly 700-donor mean in a later analysis.

With 60 Vbeta and 13 Jbeta primers, the PCR was carried out. Only in-frame clones appear in the TCRdb table, and some are missing; sequencing was by immunoSEQ multiplex PCR. This sample has over 100,000 clones, with just under 90% found just once. A note on this clone: Its target is unknown.

Germline assignment: CDR1 MDHEN and CDR2 SYDVKM. V was clipped by 6 bases and J by 10 bases, with 15 bases between them. The CDR3 spans 12 residues. The chain uses TRBV28 and TRBJ1-1; D remains unclear. Sequenced material: PBMCs. This clonotype was sampled from a woman in her twenties or thirties in good health and CMV-seronegative. CDR3: CASSLGGLRAFF. In DNA, the CDR3 is TGTGCCAGCAGCCTGGGTGGGCTTCGAGCTTTCTTT.